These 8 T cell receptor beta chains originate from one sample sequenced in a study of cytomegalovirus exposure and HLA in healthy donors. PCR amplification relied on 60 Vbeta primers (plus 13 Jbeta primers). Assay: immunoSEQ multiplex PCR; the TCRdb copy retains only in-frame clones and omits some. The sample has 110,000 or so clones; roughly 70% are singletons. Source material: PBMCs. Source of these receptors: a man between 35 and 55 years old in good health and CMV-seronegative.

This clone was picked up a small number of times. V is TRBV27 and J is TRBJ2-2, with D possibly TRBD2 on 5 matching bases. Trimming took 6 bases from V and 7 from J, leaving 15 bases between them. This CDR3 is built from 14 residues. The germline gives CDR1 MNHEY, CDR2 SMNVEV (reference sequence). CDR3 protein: CASSYGQRVGELFF. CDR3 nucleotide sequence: TGTGCCAGCAGCTACGGCCAGAGGGTCGGGGAGCTGTTTTTT.

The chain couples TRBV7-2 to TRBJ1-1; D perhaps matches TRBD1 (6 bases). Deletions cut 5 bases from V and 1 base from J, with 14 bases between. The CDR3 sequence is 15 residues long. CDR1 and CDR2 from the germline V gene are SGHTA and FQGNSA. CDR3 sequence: CASSPSQGPNTEAFF. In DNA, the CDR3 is TGTGCCAGCAGCCCGAGTCAGGGGCCGAACACTGAAGCTTTCTTT.

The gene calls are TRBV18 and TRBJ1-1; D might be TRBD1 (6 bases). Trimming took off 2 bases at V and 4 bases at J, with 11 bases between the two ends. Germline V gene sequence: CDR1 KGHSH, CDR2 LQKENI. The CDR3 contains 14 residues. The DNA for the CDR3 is TGTGCCAGCTCACCAAGCAGGGGAACCACTGAAGCTTTCTTT. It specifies CASSPSRGTTEAFF.

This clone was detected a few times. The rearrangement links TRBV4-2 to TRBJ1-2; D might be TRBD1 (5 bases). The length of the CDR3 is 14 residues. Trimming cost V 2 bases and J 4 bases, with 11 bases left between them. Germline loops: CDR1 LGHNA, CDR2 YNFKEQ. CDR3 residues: CASSQMTATYGYTF. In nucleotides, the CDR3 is TGTGCCAGCAGCCAAATGACAGCGACCTATGGCTACACCTTC.

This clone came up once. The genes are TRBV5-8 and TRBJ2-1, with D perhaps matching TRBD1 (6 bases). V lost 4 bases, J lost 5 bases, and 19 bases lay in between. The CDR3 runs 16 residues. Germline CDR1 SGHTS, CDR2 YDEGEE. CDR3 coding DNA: TGTGCCAGCAGCCGTCACCTAGGACAGACAAACAATGAGCAGTTCTTC. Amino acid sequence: CASSRHLGQTNNEQFF. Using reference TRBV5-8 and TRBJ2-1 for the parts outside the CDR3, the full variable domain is EAGVTQSPTHLIKTRGQQATLRCSPISGHTSVYWYQQALGLGLQFLLWYDEGEERNRGNFPPRFSGRQFPNYSSELNVNALELEDSALYLCASSRHLGQTNNEQFFGPGTRLTVL.

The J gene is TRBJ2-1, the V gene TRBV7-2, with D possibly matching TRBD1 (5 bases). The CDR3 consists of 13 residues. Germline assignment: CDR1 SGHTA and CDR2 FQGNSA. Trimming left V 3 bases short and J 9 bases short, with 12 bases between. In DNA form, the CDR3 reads TGTGCCAGCAGCTTTCACATGGGGCGTGAGCAGTTCTTC. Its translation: CASSFHMGREQFF.

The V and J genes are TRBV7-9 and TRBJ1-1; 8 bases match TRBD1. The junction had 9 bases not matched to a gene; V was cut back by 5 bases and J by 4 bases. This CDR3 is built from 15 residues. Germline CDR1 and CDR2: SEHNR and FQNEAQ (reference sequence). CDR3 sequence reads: CASSPDRGWATEAFF. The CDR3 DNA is TGTGCCAGCAGCCCTGACAGGGGTTGGGCCACTGAAGCTTTCTTT.

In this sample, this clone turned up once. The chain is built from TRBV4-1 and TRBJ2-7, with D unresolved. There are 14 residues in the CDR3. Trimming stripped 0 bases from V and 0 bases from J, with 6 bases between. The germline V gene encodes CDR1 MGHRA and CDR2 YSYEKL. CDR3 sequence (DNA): TGCGCCAGCAGCCAAGACGGCGGCTCCTACGAGCAGTACTTC. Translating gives CASSQDGGSYEQYF.